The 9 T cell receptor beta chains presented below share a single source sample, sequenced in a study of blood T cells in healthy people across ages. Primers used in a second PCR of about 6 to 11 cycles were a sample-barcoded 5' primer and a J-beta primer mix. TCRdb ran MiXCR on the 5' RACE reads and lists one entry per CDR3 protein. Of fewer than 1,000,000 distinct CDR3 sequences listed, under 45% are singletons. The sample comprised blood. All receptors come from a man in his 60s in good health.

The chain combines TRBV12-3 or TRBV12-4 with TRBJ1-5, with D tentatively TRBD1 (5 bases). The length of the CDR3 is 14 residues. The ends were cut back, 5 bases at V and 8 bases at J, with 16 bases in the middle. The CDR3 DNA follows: TGTGCCAGCAGTCCCGAGACCGGGGGTAAGCCCCAGCATTTT. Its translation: CASSPETGGKPQHF.

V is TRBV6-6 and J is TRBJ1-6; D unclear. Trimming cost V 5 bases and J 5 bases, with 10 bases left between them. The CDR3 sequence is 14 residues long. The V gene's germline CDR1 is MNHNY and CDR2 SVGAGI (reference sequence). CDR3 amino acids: CASSDRRDNSPLHF. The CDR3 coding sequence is TGTGCCAGCAGTGACCGGCGGGATAATTCACCCCTCCACTTT.

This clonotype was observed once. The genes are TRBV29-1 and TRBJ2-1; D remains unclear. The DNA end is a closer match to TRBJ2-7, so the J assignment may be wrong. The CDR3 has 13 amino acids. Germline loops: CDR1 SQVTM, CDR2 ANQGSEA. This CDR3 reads CSVGRSSYNEQYF. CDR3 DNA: TGCAGCGTTGGAAGGAGCTCCTACAATGAGCAGTACTTC.

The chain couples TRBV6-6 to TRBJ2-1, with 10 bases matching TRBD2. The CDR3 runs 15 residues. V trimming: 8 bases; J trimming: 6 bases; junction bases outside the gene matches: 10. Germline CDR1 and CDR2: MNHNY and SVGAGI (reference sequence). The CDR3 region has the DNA TGTGCCAGCTACTTGAGCGGGGGGGCTGCCAATGAGCAGTTCTTC. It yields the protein CASYLSGGAANEQFF.

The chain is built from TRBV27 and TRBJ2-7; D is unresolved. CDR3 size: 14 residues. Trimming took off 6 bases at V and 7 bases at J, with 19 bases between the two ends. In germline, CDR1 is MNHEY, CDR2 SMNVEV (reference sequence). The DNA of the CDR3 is TGTGCCAGCAGATCATCGGGTACGTTCGGGGAGCAGTACTTC. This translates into CASRSSGTFGEQYF.

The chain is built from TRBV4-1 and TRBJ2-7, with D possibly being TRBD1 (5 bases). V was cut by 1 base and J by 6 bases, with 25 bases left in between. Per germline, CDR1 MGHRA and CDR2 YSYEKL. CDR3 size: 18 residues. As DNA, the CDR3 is TGCGCCAGCAGCCAAGTCTGGGGCAGGGTCGACTCTGATATCGAGCAGTACTTC. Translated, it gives CASSQVWGRVDSDIEQYF.

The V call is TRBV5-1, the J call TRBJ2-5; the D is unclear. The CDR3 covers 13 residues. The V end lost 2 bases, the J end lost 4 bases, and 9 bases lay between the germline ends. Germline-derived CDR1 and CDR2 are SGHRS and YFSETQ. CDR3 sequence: CASSLASAETQYF. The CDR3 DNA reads TGCGCCAGCAGCTTAGCATCCGCAGAGACCCAGTACTTC. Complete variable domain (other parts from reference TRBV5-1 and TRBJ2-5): KAGVTQTPRYLIKTRGQQVTLSCSPISGHRSVSWYQQTPGQGLQFLFEYFSETQRNKGNFPGRFSGRQFSNSRSEMNVSTLELGDSALYLCASSLASAETQYFGPGTRLLVL.

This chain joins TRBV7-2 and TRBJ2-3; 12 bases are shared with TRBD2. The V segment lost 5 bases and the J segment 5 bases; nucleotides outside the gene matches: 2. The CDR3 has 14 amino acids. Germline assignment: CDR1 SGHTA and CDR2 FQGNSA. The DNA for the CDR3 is TGTGCCAGCAGCGTACTAGCGGGGGGAGATACGCAGTATTTT. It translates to CASSVLAGGDTQYF.

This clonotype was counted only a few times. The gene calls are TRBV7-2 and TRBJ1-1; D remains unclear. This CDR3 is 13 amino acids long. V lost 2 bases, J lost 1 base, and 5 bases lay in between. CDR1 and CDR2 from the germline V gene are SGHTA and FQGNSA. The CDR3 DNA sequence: TGTGCCAGCAGCTTAATGCGGAACACTGAAGCTTTCTTT. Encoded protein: CASSLMRNTEAFF. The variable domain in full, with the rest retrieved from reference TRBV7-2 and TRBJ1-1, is GAGVSQSPSNKVTEKGKDVELRCDPISGHTALYWYRQSLGQGLEFLIYFQGNSAPDKSGLPSDRFSAERTGGSVSTLTIQRTQQEDSAVYLCASSLMRNTEAFFGQGTRLTVV.